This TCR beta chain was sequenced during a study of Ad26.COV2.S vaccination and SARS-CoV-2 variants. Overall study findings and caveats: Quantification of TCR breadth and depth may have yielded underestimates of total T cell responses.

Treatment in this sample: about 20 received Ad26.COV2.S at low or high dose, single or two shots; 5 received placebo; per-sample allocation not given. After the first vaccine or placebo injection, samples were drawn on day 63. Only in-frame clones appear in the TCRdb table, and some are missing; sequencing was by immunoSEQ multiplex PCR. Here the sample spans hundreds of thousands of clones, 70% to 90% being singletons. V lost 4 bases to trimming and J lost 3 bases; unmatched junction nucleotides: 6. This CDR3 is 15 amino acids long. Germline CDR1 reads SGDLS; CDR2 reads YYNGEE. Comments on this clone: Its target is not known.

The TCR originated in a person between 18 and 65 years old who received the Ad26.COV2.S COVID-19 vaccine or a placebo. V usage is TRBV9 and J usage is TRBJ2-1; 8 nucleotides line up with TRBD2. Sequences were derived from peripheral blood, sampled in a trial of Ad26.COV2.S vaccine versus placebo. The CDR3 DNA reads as TGTGCCAGCAGCCTCAGAGCGGGAGACTACAATGAGCAGTTCTTC. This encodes CASSLRAGDYNEQFF.